The clone carrying this T cell receptor beta chain was seen more than once but under ten times. Its antigen is not identified. The method was immunoSEQ multiplex PCR; TCRdb's version includes in-frame clones alone and lacks a portion of them. The repertoire holds 73,000 or so clones, about 86% seen once, with 0.65% to 0.9% in the top ten. The V gene's germline CDR1 is SGHTA and CDR2 FQGNSA. This CDR3 has 15 amino acids. Trimming cost V 1 base and J 3 bases; bases outside gene matches: 6. The data stem from a study of OX40 agonist ivuxolimab in advanced cancers. Study summary: Administration of intravenous ivuxolimab to patients occurred every 2 weeks at 0.01 to 10 mg/kg. Study conclusions and caveats: At doses 0.1 to 3.0 mg/kg, CD4+ and CD8+ clones expanded.

The source material was CD4+ or CD8+ T cells sorted from blood, sampled in a trial of the OX40 agonist ivuxolimab. The genes are TRBV7-2 and TRBJ2-7, with TRBD2 identical over 7 bases. The receptor's source is an adult with an advanced solid tumor such as melanoma, head and neck, liver or kidney cancer. The CDR3 DNA follows: TGTGCCAGCAGCTTAGAGGCCGGGGAGGGCTACGAGCAGTACTTC. It codes for CASSLEAGEGYEQYF.